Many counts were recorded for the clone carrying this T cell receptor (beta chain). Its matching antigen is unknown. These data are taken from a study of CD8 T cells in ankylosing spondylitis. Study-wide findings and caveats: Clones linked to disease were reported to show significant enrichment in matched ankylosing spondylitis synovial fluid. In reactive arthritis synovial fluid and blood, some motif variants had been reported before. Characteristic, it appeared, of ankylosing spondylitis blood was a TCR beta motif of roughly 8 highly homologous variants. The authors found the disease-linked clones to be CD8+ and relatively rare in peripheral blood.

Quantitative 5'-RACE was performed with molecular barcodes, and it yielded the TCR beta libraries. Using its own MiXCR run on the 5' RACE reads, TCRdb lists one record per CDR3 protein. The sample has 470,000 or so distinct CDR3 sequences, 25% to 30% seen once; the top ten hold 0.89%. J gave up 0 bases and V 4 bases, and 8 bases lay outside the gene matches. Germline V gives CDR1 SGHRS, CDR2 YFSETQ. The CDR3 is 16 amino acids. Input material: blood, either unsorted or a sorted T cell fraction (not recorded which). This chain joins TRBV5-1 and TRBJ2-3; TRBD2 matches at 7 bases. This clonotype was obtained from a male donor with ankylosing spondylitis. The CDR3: CASSLRGSGSTDTQYF. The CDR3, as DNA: TGCGCCAGCAGCCTGAGAGGTAGCGGGAGCACAGATACGCAGTATTTT.